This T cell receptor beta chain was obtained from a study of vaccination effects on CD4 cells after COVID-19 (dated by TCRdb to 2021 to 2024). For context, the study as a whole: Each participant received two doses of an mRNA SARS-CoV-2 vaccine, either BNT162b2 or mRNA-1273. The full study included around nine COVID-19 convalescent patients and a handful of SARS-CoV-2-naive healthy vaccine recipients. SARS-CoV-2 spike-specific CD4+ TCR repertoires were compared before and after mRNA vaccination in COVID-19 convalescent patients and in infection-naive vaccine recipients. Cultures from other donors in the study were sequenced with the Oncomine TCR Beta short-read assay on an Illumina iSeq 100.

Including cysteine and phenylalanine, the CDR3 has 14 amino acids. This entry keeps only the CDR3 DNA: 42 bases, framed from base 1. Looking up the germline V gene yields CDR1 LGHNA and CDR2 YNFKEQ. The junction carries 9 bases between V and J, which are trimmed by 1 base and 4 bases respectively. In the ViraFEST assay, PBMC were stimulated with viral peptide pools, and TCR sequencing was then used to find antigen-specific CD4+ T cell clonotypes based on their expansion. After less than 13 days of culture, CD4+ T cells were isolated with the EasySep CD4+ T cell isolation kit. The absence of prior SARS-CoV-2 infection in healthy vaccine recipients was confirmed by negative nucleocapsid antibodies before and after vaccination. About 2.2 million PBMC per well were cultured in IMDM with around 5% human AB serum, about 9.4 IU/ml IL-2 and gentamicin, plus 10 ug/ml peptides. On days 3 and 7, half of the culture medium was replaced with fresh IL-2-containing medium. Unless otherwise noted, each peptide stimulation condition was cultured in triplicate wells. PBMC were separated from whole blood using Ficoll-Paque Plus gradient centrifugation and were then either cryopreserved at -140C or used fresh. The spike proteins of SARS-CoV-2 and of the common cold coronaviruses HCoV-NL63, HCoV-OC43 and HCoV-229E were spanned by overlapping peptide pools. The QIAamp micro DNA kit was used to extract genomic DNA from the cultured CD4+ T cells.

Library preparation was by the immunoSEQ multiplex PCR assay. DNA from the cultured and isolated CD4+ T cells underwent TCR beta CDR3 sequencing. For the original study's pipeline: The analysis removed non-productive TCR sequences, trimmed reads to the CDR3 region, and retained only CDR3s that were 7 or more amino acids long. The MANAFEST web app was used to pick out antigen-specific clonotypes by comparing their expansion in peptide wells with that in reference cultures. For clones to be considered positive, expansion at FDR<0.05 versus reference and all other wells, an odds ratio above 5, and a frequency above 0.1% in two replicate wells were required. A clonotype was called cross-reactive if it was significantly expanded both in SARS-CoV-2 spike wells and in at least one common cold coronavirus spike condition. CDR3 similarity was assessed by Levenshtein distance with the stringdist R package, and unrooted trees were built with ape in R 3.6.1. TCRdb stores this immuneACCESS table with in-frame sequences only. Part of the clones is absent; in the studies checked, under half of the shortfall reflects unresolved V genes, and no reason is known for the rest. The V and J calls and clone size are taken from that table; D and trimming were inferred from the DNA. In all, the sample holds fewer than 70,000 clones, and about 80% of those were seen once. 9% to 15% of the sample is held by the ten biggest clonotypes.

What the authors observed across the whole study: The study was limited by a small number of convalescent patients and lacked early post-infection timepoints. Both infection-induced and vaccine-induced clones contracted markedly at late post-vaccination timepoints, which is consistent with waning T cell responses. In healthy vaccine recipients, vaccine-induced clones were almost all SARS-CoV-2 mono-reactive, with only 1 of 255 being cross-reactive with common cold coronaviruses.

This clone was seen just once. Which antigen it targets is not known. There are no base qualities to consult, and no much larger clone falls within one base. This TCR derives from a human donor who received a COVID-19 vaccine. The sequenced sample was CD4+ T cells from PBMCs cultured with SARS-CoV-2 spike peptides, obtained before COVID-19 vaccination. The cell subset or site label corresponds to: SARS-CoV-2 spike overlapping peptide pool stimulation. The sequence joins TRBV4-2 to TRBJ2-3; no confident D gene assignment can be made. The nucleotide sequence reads TGTGCCAGCAGCCAAGCCGTCCGGGCAGATACGCAGTATTTT. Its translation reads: CASSQAVRADTQYF.